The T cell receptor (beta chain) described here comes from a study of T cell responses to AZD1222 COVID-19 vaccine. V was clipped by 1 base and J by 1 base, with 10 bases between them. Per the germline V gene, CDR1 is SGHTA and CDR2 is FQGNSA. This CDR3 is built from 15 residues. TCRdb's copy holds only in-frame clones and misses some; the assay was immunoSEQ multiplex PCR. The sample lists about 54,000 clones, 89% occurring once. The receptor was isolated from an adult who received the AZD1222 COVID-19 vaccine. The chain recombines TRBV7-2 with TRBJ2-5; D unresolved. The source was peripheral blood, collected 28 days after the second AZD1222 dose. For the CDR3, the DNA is TGTGCCAGCAGCTTAGGAGGCCGGATCCAAGAGACCCAGTACTTC. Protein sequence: CASSLGGRIQETQYF.